Detailed here is one TCR beta chain. In the authors' methods: Estimates of nucleated cell counts were drawn from the amplification of reference gene primers. Produced via immunoSEQ multiplex PCR; TCRdb's table is partial and in-frame only. V, J and clone size were drawn from that table, and D and trimming were deduced from the DNA. Of about 60,000 clones listed, 77% are singletons. V was shortened by 2 bases and J by 7 bases, with 15 bases between the two germline ends. The CDR3 extends over 16 amino acids. The V gene's germline CDR1 is SGHTA and CDR2 FQGTGA. These data come from a study of blood T cell repertoires in COVID-19. The wider study: Samples came from the United States, Italy and Spain, spanning acute and convalescent COVID-19. PBMCs, B-cell-depleted T cells, or T cells were the source of the cDNA or gDNA that made up the material.

Sequences were obtained from peripheral blood. The origin of this receptor is a human donor in a cohort sampled during active COVID-19. The chain links TRBV7-3 to TRBJ1-6; no clear D gene. The CDR3: CASSLSSRASNSPLHF. In nucleotides, the CDR3 is TGTGCCAGCAGCTTATCGAGTCGCGCCTCGAATTCACCCCTCCACTTT.